Presented here are 2 T cell receptor beta chains from one specimen sequenced in a study of blood T cell repertoires in COVID-19. Only in-frame clones appear in the TCRdb table, and some are missing; sequencing was by immunoSEQ multiplex PCR. Of around 62,000 clones in the sample, about 88% were seen once. Material for sequencing was peripheral blood. These TCRs come from an older woman with COVID-19, enrolled during active disease.

The chain has TRBV6-2 or TRBV6-3 and TRBJ1-6, with unresolved D. Germline-derived CDR1 and CDR2 are MNHEY and SVGEGT. There are 15 residues in the CDR3. V lost 2 bases and J lost 9, with 14 bases in between. The CDR3 protein is CASSYIRVEASPLHF. Written as DNA, the CDR3 is TGTGCCAGCAGTTACATCCGGGTGGAGGCTTCACCCCTCCACTTT.

The J gene is TRBJ1-1, the V gene TRBV14, with 8 bases matching TRBD1. The junction had 8 bases not matched to a gene; V was cut back by 1 base and J by 4 bases. The CDR3 loop spans 16 amino acids. Germline loops: CDR1 SGHDN, CDR2 FVKESK. CDR3 in amino acids: CASSQARAGGPTEAFF. As DNA, the CDR3 is TGTGCCAGCAGCCAAGCTCGGGCAGGGGGCCCCACTGAAGCTTTCTTT.